A single sample gave rise to the 25 T cell receptor beta chains below, sequenced in a study of PD-1 blockade in mismatch repair-deficient tumors. Measured with immunoSEQ multiplex PCR; TCRdb has only the in-frame clones, and not every one. Altogether about 15,000 clones are present, roughly 84% being singletons, with the ten largest covering 15% to 20%. The specimen comprised PBMCs, sampled before pembrolizumab treatment. These receptors were collected from an adult with mismatch repair-deficient cancer.

This clone came up once. The chain joins TRBV9 to TRBJ2-3; 13 bases are shared with TRBD2. J lost 4 bases, V lost 2 bases, and 13 bases had no gene match. Germline-derived CDR1 and CDR2 are SGDLS and YYNGEE. The length of the CDR3 is 19 residues. The chain's CDR3 is CASSVPGTSGTGGADTQYF. CDR3 sequence (DNA): TGTGCCAGCAGCGTCCCCGGGACTAGCGGGACGGGGGGGGCAGATACGCAGTATTTT.

The chain employs TRBV27 and TRBJ2-2, with a tentative D call TRBD2 (5 bases). Trimming shortened V by 3 bases and J by 1 base, and 12 bases separated the two germline ends. The germline V gene encodes CDR1 MNHEY and CDR2 SMNVEV (reference sequence). The CDR3 runs to 16 residues. CDR3 nucleotides: TGTGCCAGCAGTTTTTATGTCGCGGGGAACACCGGGGAGCTGTTTTTT. As protein: CASSFYVAGNTGELFF.

The chain is built from TRBV7-9 and TRBJ2-2; tentative D call: TRBD2 (5 bases). Germline V CDR1 and CDR2: SEHNR, FQNEAQ (reference sequence). Trimming stripped 6 bases from V and 2 bases from J, with 22 bases between. This CDR3 comprises 18 residues. Written as DNA, the CDR3 is TGTGCCAGCAGAGGAGGAAGGGTAGGCACAGTCAACACCGGGGAGCTGTTTTTT. It yields the protein CASRGGRVGTVNTGELFF.

The chain combines TRBV5-6 with TRBJ2-3, with a tentative D call TRBD2 (6 bases). CDR1 is SGHDT and CDR2 is YYEEEE in the germline V gene. V was cut by 4 bases and J by 0 bases, with 15 bases left in between. This CDR3 comprises 16 residues. The CDR3 nucleotides are TGTGCCAGCAGCACAACCGGGACTTCCAGCACAGATACGCAGTATTTT. Its translation is CASSTTGTSSTDTQYF.

This clone was detected only once. The V and J genes are TRBV9 and TRBJ2-3; D gene ambiguous. This CDR3 region has 12 residues. The V end was cut by 1 base, the J end by 6 bases, with 6 bases between. CDR1 SGDLS and CDR2 YYNGEE come from the germline V gene. The DNA of the CDR3 is TGTGCCAGCAGCGTACTTGACGATACGCAGTATTTT. Its protein is CASSVLDDTQYF.

V gene TRBV9 combines with J gene TRBJ2-1, with D hard to call. The V end lost 0 bases, the J end lost 0 bases, and 10 bases lay between the germline ends. The V gene's germline CDR1 is SGDLS and CDR2 YYNGEE. The CDR3 has 16 amino acids. The CDR3 nucleotides read TGTGCCAGCAGCGTAGAAGGTGGAAGCTCCTACAATGAGCAGTTCTTC. Translating it yields CASSVEGGSSYNEQFF.

The CDR3 DNA sequence: TGTGCCAGCAGCTTAGTCTCGCTCGGAGGGTCCTACAATGAGCAGTTCTTC. It translates to CASSLVSLGGSYNEQFF. The rearrangement joins TRBV7-6 to TRBJ2-1; TRBD2 might be the D (6 bases). CDR3 length equals 17 residues. V lost 1 base and J 1 base, leaving 14 bases between the germline ends. The V gene's germline CDR1 is SGHVS and CDR2 FNYEAQ.

This CDR3 is CASSRDSWAQYF. CDR3 nucleotide sequence: TGTGCCAGCAGTCGAGACTCCTGGGCCCAGTACTTC. The chain carries TRBV2 and TRBJ2-5; the D is unclear. Germline V gives CDR1 SNHLY, CDR2 FYNNEI. The CDR3 totals 12 residues. Trimming shortened V by 5 bases and J by 9 bases, and 13 bases separated the two germline ends.

The chain employs TRBV6-4 and TRBJ2-3; no reliable D call. Germline CDR1 is MRHNA and CDR2 is SNTAGT. CDR3 length: 13 residues. V was clipped by 0 bases and J by 8 bases, with 9 bases between them. The CDR3: CASSDSASGTQYF. The CDR3 nucleotides read TGTGCCAGCAGTGACTCCGCCTCTGGTACGCAGTATTTT.

This clone was picked up a small number of times. CDR3 loop: CASSEGQSGANVLTF. CDR3 DNA: TGTGCCAGCAGTGAGGGACAGTCTGGGGCCAACGTCCTGACTTTC. The rearrangement joins TRBV6-1 to TRBJ2-6, with TRBD1 matching over 7 bases. With V trimmed by 3 bases and J by 1 base, 0 bases remained unmatched. From germline, CDR1 is MNHNS and CDR2 SASEGT. The CDR3 is made up of 15 amino acids.

This chain links TRBV5-1 with TRBJ1-4; tentatively, D is TRBD1 (6 bases). This CDR3 comprises 15 residues. CDR1 is SGHRS, CDR2 YFSETQ, per germline. V lost 5 bases, J lost 3 bases, and 14 bases lay in between. CDR3 sequence (DNA): TGCGCCAGCAGGTCAGGGGCAGGGGCTAATGAAAAACTGTTTTTT. This translates into CASRSGAGANEKLFF.

This chain joins TRBV2 and TRBJ2-6; 9 bases line up with TRBD1. Per germline, CDR1 SNHLY and CDR2 FYNNEI. This CDR3 spans 17 amino acids. Germline trimming cut 10 bases from V and 4 bases from J; bases unmatched to any gene: 14. CDR3 DNA sequence: TGTGCCATCCGGATTGGACAGGGGAGTATCGGGGCCAACGTCCTGACTTTC. Translation: CAIRIGQGSIGANVLTF.

The chain recombines TRBV7-6 with TRBJ2-1; D uncertain. V lost 1 base to trimming and J lost 8 bases, with 9 bases between them. Germline CDR1 is SGHVS and CDR2 is FNYEAQ. This CDR3 is 13 amino acids long. CDR3 sequence: CASSLGPLYEQFF. The CDR3, as DNA: TGTGCCAGCAGCTTAGGGCCTCTGTATGAGCAGTTCTTC.

This clone was seen a handful of times. The rearrangement joins TRBV5-1 to TRBJ2-7, with D possibly matching TRBD2 (5 bases). In germline, CDR1 is SGHRS, CDR2 YFSETQ. The CDR3 is 13 residues long. Trimming took 3 bases from V and 3 from J, leaving 10 bases between them. CDR3 DNA sequence: TGCGCCAGCAGCTCACGGGAAGGCTACGAGCAGTACTTC. It yields the protein CASSSREGYEQYF.

The J gene is TRBJ1-5, the V gene TRBV4-1; tentative D call: TRBD1 (5 bases). Germline V CDR1 and CDR2: MGHRA, YSYEKL. Deletions cut 2 bases from V and 6 bases from J, with 14 bases between. The CDR3 sequence is 15 residues long. Written as DNA, the CDR3 is TGCGCCAGCAGCCAAACCGCGACGGGGGTTCAGCCCCAGCATTTT. Amino acids: CASSQTATGVQPQHF.

CDR3: CASRSRLAGGQETQYF. The CDR3, as DNA: TGTGCCAGCAGATCGAGACTAGCGGGTGGGCAAGAGACCCAGTACTTC. This chain uses TRBV11-3 with TRBJ2-5; 10 bases align to TRBD2. V dropped 6 bases and J dropped 2; count of bases not matched to a gene: 9. Looked up from germline, CDR1 is SGHNT and CDR2 is YENEEA. The CDR3 sequence is 16 residues long.

This chain uses TRBV27 with TRBJ1-5; 8 bases map to TRBD1. V trimming: 5 bases; J trimming: 7 bases; junction bases outside the gene matches: 7. Germline CDR1 and CDR2: MNHEY and SMNVEV (reference sequence). The CDR3 extends over 14 amino acids. The CDR3 sequence: CASSPTGGVQPQHF. As DNA, the CDR3 is TGTGCCAGCAGTCCAACAGGGGGGGTCCAGCCCCAGCATTTT.

The chain is built from TRBV29-1 and TRBJ2-5; TRBD2 matches at 9 bases. Trimming cost V 7 bases and J 8 bases; bases outside gene matches: 20. Germline V lookup: CDR1 SQVTM, CDR2 ANQGSEA. The CDR3 spans 16 residues. CDR3 loop: CSAQGSGGTPAGTQYF. The DNA for the CDR3 is TGCAGCGCCCAGGGTAGCGGGGGTACCCCTGCAGGAACCCAGTACTTC.

This clone was observed a handful of times. The rearrangement uses TRBV19 and TRBJ1-3; D is uncertain. With 5 bases removed from V and 4 bases from J, the gap between germline ends came to 12 bases. The CDR3 covers 14 residues. Germline V CDR1 and CDR2: LNHDA, SQIVND (reference sequence). The CDR3: CASSSGLAGNTIYF. As DNA, the CDR3 is TGTGCCAGTAGTTCCGGGCTGGCGGGAAACACCATATATTTT.

The chain is built from TRBV19 and TRBJ1-3; a weak D match, TRBD1 (6 bases). The CDR3 is 15 residues long. Germline V gene lookup returns CDR1 LNHDA and CDR2 SQIVND (reference sequence). The V end was cut by 7 bases, the J end by 0 bases, with 13 bases between. The chain's CDR3 is CASNRGASSGNTIYF. The CDR3 DNA reads TGTGCCAGTAATCGGGGGGCCAGCTCTGGAAACACCATATATTTT.

The rearrangement uses TRBV30 and TRBJ2-1, with 9 positions matching TRBD2. The CDR3 runs 15 residues. The junction had 8 bases not matched to a gene; V was cut back by 0 bases and J by 8 bases. Germline CDR1 GTSNPN, CDR2 SVGIG (reference sequence). The CDR3 nucleotides read TGTGCCTGGAGTGTAATGGCTAGCGGGAAGGATGAGCAGTTCTTC. Translation gives CAWSVMASGKDEQFF.

This chain links TRBV28 with TRBJ1-6, with no clear D. V was cut by 4 bases and J by 3 bases, with 7 bases left in between. Germline CDR1 and CDR2: MDHEN and SYDVKM. The CDR3 has 14 amino acids. CDR3 in amino acids: CASSYRSYNSPLHF. The CDR3, as DNA: TGTGCCAGCAGTTATCGCAGCTATAATTCACCCCTCCACTTT. Using reference TRBV28 and TRBJ1-6 for the parts outside the CDR3, the full variable domain is DVKVTQSSRYLVKRTGEKVFLECVQDMDHENMFWYRQDPGLGLRLIYFSYDVKMKEKGDIPEGYSVSREKKERFSLILESASTNQTSMYLCASSYRSYNSPLHFGNGTRLTVT.

The chain has TRBV21-1 and TRBJ2-1; the D segment call TRBD2 is taken from the table without a DNA check. TRBV21-1 is reported as a pseudogene. CDR3 length: 19 amino acids. The CDR3 bases are TGTGCCAGCAGCAAAGAACTTATCTTAGCGGGAGGGCTGGACAATGAGCAGTTCTTC. Translation: CASSKELILAGGLDNEQFF.

This sequence joins TRBV29-1 and TRBJ2-5; no definite D call. V was pared by 3 bases and J by 1 base, with 12 bases between. Looked up from germline, CDR1 is SQVTM and CDR2 is ANQGSEA. The CDR3 runs to 14 residues. The CDR3 reads CSVDEDPGQETQYF. CDR3 nucleotides: TGCAGCGTTGACGAGGACCCAGGCCAAGAGACCCAGTACTTC.

The J gene is TRBJ2-5, the V gene TRBV11-2; TRBD2 is a possible D gene (6 bases). CDR1 and CDR2 (germline): SGHAT, FQNNGV. The CDR3 runs 17 residues. V was trimmed by 2 bases and J by 5 bases, leaving 21 bases between them. The CDR3 protein is CASSLLEGLTSMETQYF. As DNA, the CDR3 is TGTGCCAGCAGCTTATTGGAGGGGCTCACTAGCATGGAGACCCAGTACTTC.